The clone carrying this T cell receptor beta chain was seen ten or more times. Its antigen is undetermined. The data were taken from a study of identical twins. After removal of 3 bases from V and 4 bases from J, the junction contained 10 bases not matched to a gene. Germline V gene sequence: CDR1 MNHEY, CDR2 SVGAGI. The CDR3 sequence is 19 residues long. TCRdb re-called the 5' RACE reads through MiXCR, storing one row per CDR3 protein. The sample lists about 530,000 distinct CDR3 sequences, 20% to 25% occurring once. Regarding the study as a whole: Fewer insertions were carried by abundant cord blood beta clonotypes, but none was seen in memory repertoires. Part of the zero-insertion signal could reflect confounding by invariant MAIT and iNKT cells. Surplus twin overlap in beta out-of-frame sequences was less pronounced.

These data were likewise used in another study, on yellow fever vaccine responses in identical twins.

The chain has TRBV6-5 and TRBJ2-2; 14 bases align to TRBD2. Material for sequencing was CD4+ T cells sorted from blood. The origin of this receptor is a woman in her late teens or twenties in good health. The CDR3 sequence is CASSYGPPGTSGSTGELFF. In DNA, the CDR3 is TGTGCCAGCAGTTATGGTCCCCCCGGGACTAGCGGGAGCACCGGGGAGCTGTTTTTT.